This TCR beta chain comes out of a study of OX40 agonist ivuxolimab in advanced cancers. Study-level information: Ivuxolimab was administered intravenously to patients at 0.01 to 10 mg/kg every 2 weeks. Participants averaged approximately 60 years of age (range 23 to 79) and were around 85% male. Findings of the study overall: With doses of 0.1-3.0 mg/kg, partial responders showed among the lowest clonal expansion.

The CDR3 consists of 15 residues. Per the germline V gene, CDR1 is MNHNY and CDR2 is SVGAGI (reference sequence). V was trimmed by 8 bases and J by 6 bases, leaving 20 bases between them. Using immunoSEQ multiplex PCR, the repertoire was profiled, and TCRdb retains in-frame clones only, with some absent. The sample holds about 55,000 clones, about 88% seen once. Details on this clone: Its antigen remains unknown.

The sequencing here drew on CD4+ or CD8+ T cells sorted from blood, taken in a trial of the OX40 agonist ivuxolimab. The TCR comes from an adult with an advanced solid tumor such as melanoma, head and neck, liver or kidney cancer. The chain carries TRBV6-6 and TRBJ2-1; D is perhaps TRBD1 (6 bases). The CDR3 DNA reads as TGTGCCAGCGGGTCAGGGGTTAGGAGTACCAATGAGCAGTTCTTC. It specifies CASGSGVRSTNEQFF.